Following are 32 T cell receptor beta chains from one sample sequenced in a study of T cell responses to AZD1222 COVID-19 vaccine. Profiled with immunoSEQ multiplex PCR; TCRdb holds only in-frame clones, not every one. The sample holds some 140,000 clones, roughly 82% seen once. This material consisted of peripheral blood, taken on day 0 of AZD1222 vaccination. All receptors derive from an adult in good health.

The rearrangement links TRBV19 to TRBJ1-5; 7 bases map to TRBD1. The CDR3 totals 13 residues. Germline lookup yields CDR1 LNHDA and CDR2 SQIVND (reference sequence). The ends lost 4 bases at V and 7 bases at J; junction bases unmatched: 4. For the CDR3, the DNA is TGTGCCAGTAGTACCACAGGGGCCCAGCCCCAGCATTTT. Amino acids: CASSTTGAQPQHF.

The chain has TRBV5-6 and TRBJ1-1; 9 nucleotides align to TRBD1. The germline CDR1 and CDR2 sequences are SGHDT and YYEEEE. The CDR3 loop spans 14 amino acids. J lost 4 bases, V lost 4 bases, and 5 bases had no gene match. CDR3 residues: CASSHRGRGTEAFF. The CDR3 nucleotides read TGTGCCAGCAGCCACAGGGGGCGCGGCACTGAAGCTTTCTTT.

J is TRBJ1-2 and V is TRBV5-4, with 7 bases identical to TRBD1. With V trimmed by 0 bases and J by 1 base, 0 bases remained unmatched. The germline CDR1 and CDR2 sequences are SGHNT and YYREEE (reference sequence). This CDR3 has 14 amino acids. CDR3 DNA sequence: TGTGCCAGCAGCTTGGCAGGGGGTAACTATGGCTACACCTTC. Its translation: CASSLAGGNYGYTF.

This clone was observed once. This chain's CDR3 is CATSDLRKNTGELFF. The DNA of the CDR3 is TGTGCCACCAGTGATTTGCGCAAGAACACCGGGGAGCTGTTTTTT. The chain uses TRBV24-1 and TRBJ2-2; D is unresolved. Germline V CDR1 and CDR2: KGHDR, SFDVKD. The V end was cut by 0 bases, the J end by 1 base, with 5 bases between. The CDR3 loop spans 15 amino acids.

This chain links TRBV5-4 with TRBJ1-1; D call uncertain. The length of the CDR3 is 12 residues. V gave up 2 bases and J gave up 7 bases, with 9 bases separating them. Per the germline V gene, CDR1 is SGHNT and CDR2 is YYREEE (reference sequence). The CDR3 reads CASSLRGNEAFF. CDR3 DNA: TGTGCCAGCAGCTTACGAGGGAATGAAGCTTTCTTT.

This rearrangement joins TRBV25-1 to TRBJ2-5; maybe TRBD2 (6 bases). CDR3 size: 17 residues. Germline loops: CDR1 MGHDK, CDR2 SYGVNS. Trimming took off 1 base at V and 4 bases at J, with 19 bases between the two ends. The CDR3 nucleotides are TGTGCCAGCAGTGAATTGGGGGGAAGCAGGGCTTTAGAGACCCAGTACTTC. As protein: CASSELGGSRALETQYF.

The chain recombines TRBV7-2 with TRBJ1-4; no clear D gene. This CDR3 spans 15 amino acids. Germline CDR1 SGHTA, CDR2 FQGNSA. V was cut by 5 bases and J by 2 bases, with 12 bases left in between. The DNA for the CDR3 is TGTGCCAGCAGCCTCGACCCGCTTACTAATGAAAAACTGTTTTTT. This gives the protein CASSLDPLTNEKLFF.

V is TRBV11-2 and J is TRBJ1-2; TRBD1 agrees at 8 bases. This CDR3 comprises 15 residues. Germline lookup yields CDR1 SGHAT and CDR2 FQNNGV. V was clipped by 1 base and J by 3 bases; unmatched bases: 4. The DNA of the CDR3 is TGTGCCAGCAGCTTAGTGCAGGGGGCTCACTATGGCTACACCTTC. This codes for CASSLVQGAHYGYTF.

This sequence joins TRBV21-1 and TRBJ1-5; whether TRBD1, the table's D call, matches the DNA was not checked. TRBV21-1 is listed as a pseudogene. This CDR3 is 16 amino acids long. CDR3 nucleotide sequence: TGTGCCAGCAGGAAACAGGGGGCGGACAGCAATCAGCCCCAGCATTTT. Translating gives CASRKQGADSNQPQHF.

The rearrangement links TRBV7-8 to TRBJ2-1; TRBD2 agrees at 7 bases. Germline CDR1 is SGHVS and CDR2 is FQNEAQ. The CDR3 is 14 amino acids. Trimming took 5 bases from V and 6 from J; bases not matched to a gene: 7. The CDR3 nucleotides are TGTGCCAGCAGCCCGTCGGGACTAAGCAATGAGCAGTTCTTC. It encodes CASSPSGLSNEQFF.

This CDR3 reads CASLERGSGNYGYTF. DNA for the CDR3: TGTGCCAGCCTCGAACGGGGTTCTGGTAACTATGGCTACACCTTC. J is TRBJ1-2 and V is TRBV6-5; D remains ambiguous. The V end lost 8 bases, the J end lost 1 base, and 17 bases lay between the germline ends. CDR3 length: 15 amino acids. Germline V gives CDR1 MNHEY, CDR2 SVGAGI.

The chain couples TRBV28 to TRBJ2-7; possibly TRBD2 for D (6 bases). V was trimmed by 8 bases and J by 4 bases, leaving 9 bases between them. The CDR3 extends over 11 amino acids. Germline CDR1 reads MDHEN; CDR2 reads SYDVKM. CDR3 region: CASGGFYEQYF. The CDR3 DNA reads TGTGCCAGCGGGGGGTTTTACGAGCAGTACTTC.

The chain couples TRBV7-3 to TRBJ2-2, with 8 nucleotides matching TRBD1. CDR1 is SGHTA, CDR2 FQGTGA, per germline. This CDR3 has 16 residues. Trimming took 4 bases from V and 0 from J; bases not matched to a gene: 4. As DNA, the CDR3 is TGTGCCAGCAGCTCACAGGGGGGCGCGAACACCGGGGAGCTGTTTTTT. Its translation: CASSSQGGANTGELFF. Drawing the rest from reference TRBV7-3 and TRBJ2-2, the complete variable domain is GAGVSQTPSNKVTEKGKYVELRCDPISGHTALYWYRQSLGQGPEFLIYFQGTGAADDSGLPNDRFFAVRPEGSVSTLKIQRTERGDSAVYLCASSSQGGANTGELFFGEGSRLTVL.

This chain connects TRBV20-1 to TRBJ2-1; D is uncertain. CDR1 is DFQATT, CDR2 SNEGSKA, per germline (reference sequence). CDR3 size: 11 residues. V shed 6 bases and J shed 15 bases, with 18 bases lying between them. The CDR3 nucleotides are TGCAGTGCAAAAGACCCCCTGAATGGGTTCTTC. This translates into CSAKDPLNGFF.

The V call is TRBV5-6, the J call TRBJ1-6; 7 bases agree with TRBD1. Germline lookup yields CDR1 SGHDT and CDR2 YYEEEE. The ends lost 2 bases at V and 9 bases at J; junction bases unmatched: 5. The CDR3 sequence is 14 residues long. The CDR3 DNA follows: TGTGCCAGCAGCTTACGACAGGGTGCTTCACCCCTCCACTTT. It translates to CASSLRQGASPLHF.

CDR3 region: CATSRQGPHYGYTF. CDR3 nucleotides: TGTGCCACCAGCAGGCAGGGGCCCCACTATGGCTACACCTTC. The chain links TRBV15 to TRBJ1-2, with D perhaps TRBD1 (6 bases). V lost 3 bases, J lost 3 bases, and 11 bases lay in between. This CDR3 is built from 14 residues. Germline V gene data show CDR1 as LNHNV and CDR2 as YYDKDF (reference sequence).

This clone appeared once. The chain combines TRBV5-1 with TRBJ1-2; D might be TRBD1 (5 bases). V gave up 0 bases and J gave up 4 bases, with 19 bases separating them. The CDR3 totals 17 residues. Germline CDR1 SGHRS, CDR2 YFSETQ. The CDR3: CASSLGQGGLVGYGYTF. As DNA, the CDR3 is TGCGCCAGCAGCTTGGGGCAGGGTGGATTGGTAGGCTATGGCTACACCTTC.

As to this clone: An end of the junction does not agree with germline; a read error may underlie this. This chain connects TRBV27 to TRBJ2-2; TRBD1 aligns across 7 bases. The CDR3 consists of 16 residues. Germline V lookup: CDR1 MNHEY, CDR2 SMNVEV (reference sequence). In DNA form, the CDR3 reads TGTGCCAGCACTTTAGGGGGCAGTAGTTTCACCGGGGAGCTGTTTTTT. Translation gives CASTLGGSSFTGELFF.

The chain has TRBV7-2 and TRBJ1-6; tentatively, D is TRBD1 (5 bases). CDR3 size: 15 residues. V gave up 6 bases and J gave up 10 bases, with 19 bases separating them. Germline loops: CDR1 SGHTA, CDR2 FQGNSA. The CDR3 loop reads CASSPPGPWGSPLHF. The DNA for the CDR3 is TGTGCCAGCAGTCCCCCGGGACCCTGGGGGTCACCCCTCCACTTT.

This chain connects TRBV7-2 to TRBJ1-2; a possible D gene is TRBD1 (6 bases). Germline values: CDR1 SGHTA, CDR2 FQGNSA. The CDR3 is 15 residues long. V was clipped by 0 bases and J by 2 bases, with 10 bases between them. CDR3 residues: CASSLAARGNYGYTF. The CDR3 coding sequence is TGTGCCAGCAGCTTAGCAGCCAGGGGCAACTATGGCTACACCTTC. Supplemented by reference TRBV7-2 and TRBJ1-2, the full variable domain reads GAGVSQSPSNKVTEKGKDVELRCDPISGHTALYWYRQSLGQGLEFLIYFQGNSAPDKSGLPSDRFSAERTGGSVSTLTIQRTQQEDSAVYLCASSLAARGNYGYTFGSGTRLTVV.

J is TRBJ1-5 and V is TRBV5-8; weak D call: TRBD1 (5 bases). CDR1 is SGHTS, CDR2 YDEGEE, per germline. V dropped 1 base and J dropped 1 base, with 9 bases sitting between them. The CDR3 extends over 15 amino acids. As DNA, the CDR3 is TGTGCCAGCAGCTTGCGACAGAGCAGCAATCAGCCCCAGCATTTT. Translating it yields CASSLRQSSNQPQHF.

This chain connects TRBV3-1 (or the pseudogene TRBV3-2) to TRBJ2-7; TRBD2 matches at 11 bases. Germline CDR1 reads LGHDT; CDR2 reads YNNKEL (reference sequence). The CDR3 has 15 amino acids. The junction had 6 bases not matched to a gene; V was cut back by 4 bases and J by 4 bases. The CDR3 is CASSLSGGAMYEQYF. The CDR3 bases are TGTGCCAGCAGCCTTAGCGGGGGGGCCATGTACGAGCAGTACTTC.

The genes are TRBV10-3 and TRBJ1-2; 7 bases are a match to TRBD1. Per germline, CDR1 ENHRY and CDR2 SYGVKD. J was trimmed by 3 bases and V by 7 bases; bases with no gene match: 11. The CDR3 covers 15 residues. CDR3 coding DNA: TGTGCCATCACTAGGGGGCAGGGTCAGGACTATGGCTACACCTTC. Residues: CAITRGQGQDYGYTF.

This clone was detected only once. V usage is TRBV18 and J usage is TRBJ1-3; D is perhaps TRBD1 (6 bases). V lost 4 bases and J lost 0, with 7 bases in between. The germline V gene has CDR1 KGHSH and CDR2 LQKENI. The CDR3 contains 14 residues. In DNA, the CDR3 is TGTGCCAGCTCACGACAGGACTCTGGAAACACCATATATTTT. It is translated as CASSRQDSGNTIYF.

The chain couples TRBV19 to TRBJ1-3, with D hard to call. This CDR3 region has 15 residues. Germline V gene lookup returns CDR1 LNHDA and CDR2 SQIVND (reference sequence). V lost 7 bases, J lost 2 bases, and 15 bases lay in between. The CDR3: CASIRQATTGNTIYF. CDR3 in DNA: TGTGCCAGTATTCGGCAGGCTACGACTGGAAACACCATATATTTT.

The V gene is TRBV12-3 or TRBV12-4, the J gene TRBJ1-1; D gene unclear. Trimming pared 5 bases from V and 3 bases from J, leaving 10 bases between. The CDR3 totals 13 residues. The CDR3 nucleotides read TGTGCCAGCAGTCGACTGCAAGACACTGAAGCTTTCTTT. This codes for CASSRLQDTEAFF.

This clone has only one observation. This chain connects TRBV28 to TRBJ1-4; 8 bases fit TRBD1. Germline CDR1 is MDHEN and CDR2 is SYDVKM. Germline trimming cut 6 bases from V and 0 bases from J; bases unmatched to any gene: 18. The CDR3 sequence is 20 residues long. The CDR3 coding sequence is TGTGCCAGCAGCAAAAGAATTGACAGGGGCCGAGTTGCAACTAATGAAAAACTGTTTTTT. Protein: CASSKRIDRGRVATNEKLFF.

The gene calls are TRBV9 and TRBJ1-4; D gene ambiguous. The CDR3 has 15 amino acids. Deletions cut 0 bases from V and 0 bases from J, with 6 bases between. Germline-derived CDR1 and CDR2 are SGDLS and YYNGEE. This chain's CDR3 is CASSVDTATNEKLFF. The CDR3 DNA reads TGTGCCAGCAGCGTAGACACGGCAACTAATGAAAAACTGTTTTTT.

This rearrangement joins TRBV14 to TRBJ2-4; TRBD1 matches 9 bases. CDR1 is SGHDN and CDR2 is FVKESK in the germline V gene. The V segment lost 0 bases and the J segment 9 bases; nucleotides outside the gene matches: 12. The length of the CDR3 is 17 residues. CDR3 nucleotides: TGTGCCAGCAGCCAAGATAATGAGGACAGGGGTCGAAGCATTCAGTACTTC. This codes for CASSQDNEDRGRSIQYF.

This clone was observed once. The CDR3 sequence is CATSGWVQGDTGELFF. The CDR3 DNA reads TGTGCCACCAGTGGGTGGGTACAGGGAGACACCGGGGAGCTGTTTTTT. This chain uses TRBV24-1 with TRBJ2-2, with a tentative D call TRBD1 (6 bases). The CDR3 totals 16 residues. The ends were cut back, 5 bases at V and 3 bases at J, with 15 bases in the middle. Germline V gives CDR1 KGHDR, CDR2 SFDVKD.

The chain has TRBV7-9 and TRBJ1-4; 7 bases map to TRBD1. J was trimmed by 8 bases and V by 2 bases; bases with no gene match: 8. Germline V gene lookup returns CDR1 SEHNR and CDR2 FQNEAQ (reference sequence). This CDR3 is 15 amino acids long. CDR3 sequence: CASSLKGGPEEKLFF. The DNA for the CDR3 is TGTGCCAGCAGCTTAAAAGGGGGCCCGGAAGAAAAACTGTTTTTT.

This clone came up once. The CDR3 spells CASSHRQGANTEAFF. The CDR3 DNA is TGTGCCAGCAGCCACCGACAAGGGGCAAACACTGAAGCTTTCTTT. The chain has TRBV13 and TRBJ1-1, with D perhaps TRBD1 (5 bases). The V gene's germline CDR1 is PRHDT and CDR2 FYEKMQ (reference sequence). Trimming took 5 bases from V and 2 from J, leaving 15 bases between them. The CDR3 loop spans 15 amino acids. The whole variable domain, filled in from reference TRBV13 and TRBJ1-1, reads AAGVIQSPRHLIKEKRETATLKCYPIPRHDTVYWYQQGPGQDPQFLISFYEKMQSDKGSIPDRFSAQQFSDYHSELNMSSLELGDSALYFCASSHRQGANTEAFFGQGTRLTVV.